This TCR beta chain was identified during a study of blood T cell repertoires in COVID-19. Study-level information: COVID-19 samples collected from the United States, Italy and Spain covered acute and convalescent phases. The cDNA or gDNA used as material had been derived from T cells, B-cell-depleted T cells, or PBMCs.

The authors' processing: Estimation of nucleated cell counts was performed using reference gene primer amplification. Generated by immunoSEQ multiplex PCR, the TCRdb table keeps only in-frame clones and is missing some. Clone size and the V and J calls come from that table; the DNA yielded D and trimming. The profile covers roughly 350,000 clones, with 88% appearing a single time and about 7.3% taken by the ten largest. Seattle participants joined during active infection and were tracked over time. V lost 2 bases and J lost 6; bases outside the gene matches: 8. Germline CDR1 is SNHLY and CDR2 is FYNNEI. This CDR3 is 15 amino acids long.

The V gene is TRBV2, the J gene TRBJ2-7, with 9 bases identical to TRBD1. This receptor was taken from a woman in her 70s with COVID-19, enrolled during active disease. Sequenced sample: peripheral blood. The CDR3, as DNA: TGTGCCAGCAGTGAATATCGGGACAGGGATTTCGAGCAGTACTTC. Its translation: CASSEYRDRDFEQYF.